This TCR beta chain was captured by sequencing in a study of blood T cell repertoires in COVID-19. Study information: Acute and convalescent COVID-19 samples came from the United States, Italy and Spain.

Libraries were prepared by immunoSEQ multiplex PCR; TCRdb keeps only in-frame clonotypes and omits some of them. The profile covers some 31,000 clones, with around nine tenths appearing a single time and less than 15% taken by the ten largest. Source material: peripheral blood. This receptor was taken from a human donor in a cohort sampled during active COVID-19. The donor label of this sample is uncertain.

Written as DNA, the CDR3 is TGTGCCACCAGCAGAGATGGCCGGGGATGGGTGAGCACTGAAGCTTTCTTT. It specifies CATSRDGRGWVSTEAFF. The V and J genes are TRBV15 and TRBJ1-1; D unclear. V shed 0 bases and J shed 4 bases, with 18 bases lying between them. The CDR3 contains 17 residues. Germline values: CDR1 LNHNV, CDR2 YYDKDF (reference sequence).